This TCR beta chain originates from a study of shared clonotypes between healthy human individuals. The CDR3 contains 13 residues. V trimming: 5 bases; J trimming: 5 bases; junction bases outside the gene matches: 3. CDR1 and CDR2 from the germline V gene are LGHNT and FRNRAP. Turning to this clone: Its antigen is as yet unknown.

Study-level findings and limits: Lower generation probabilities were found for non-shared clonotypes than for those shared by all four donors. Clonotype sharing among the donors was expected to vary with sequencing depth. Sharing across four donors was highest in naive CD4 (approximately 5%) and lowest in memory CD8 (about 0.4%).

Here immunoSEQ multiplex PCR was the method, and the copy in TCRdb shows in-frame clones only, minus some. The sample has some 2 million clones; roughly 96% are singletons. The rearrangement joins TRBV12-5 to TRBJ2-1, with 7 positions matching TRBD2. Material for sequencing was naive CD4+ T cells sorted from blood. As for subset: CD45RA+ positively selected. This clonotype originated in a young man in good health. The CDR3 nucleotides are TGTGCTAGTGGTCAGGGACTAAACAATGAGCAGTTCTTC. This encodes CASGQGLNNEQFF. The variable domain in full, completed from reference TRBV12-5 and TRBJ2-1, reads DARVTQTPRHKVTEMGQEVTMRCQPILGHNTVFWYRQTMMQGLELLAYFRNRAPLDDSGMPKDRFSAEMPDATLATLKIQPSEPRDSAVYFCASGQGLNNEQFFGPGTRLTVL.